The 23 T cell receptor beta chains given below trace back to one sample, sequenced in a study of persistence of HIV-infected CD4 T cells. An overlapping HIV-1 Gag peptide pool stimulated these cells at approximately 1 ug/peptide/mL. Sorted nonresponding memory CD4+ T cells were CD40L-negative, CD69-negative, CD45RO-high. The immunoSEQ assay was version 4, run in survey mode. This table comes from immunoSEQ multiplex PCR, and its TCRdb copy is limited to in-frame clones, with some not included. Here the sample spans over 40,000 clones, roughly 74% being singletons. No antigens are known for them. The specimen comprised CD4+ T cells sorted from PBMCs after approximately 19-hour stimulation, sampled from a patient who received antiretroviral therapy. Source of these receptors: an adult man with HIV who was CMV-seropositive.

J is TRBJ2-7 and V is TRBV19; TRBD1 aligns across 7 bases. V gave up 5 bases and J gave up 2 bases; unmatched junction bases: 6. Germline V gene lookup returns CDR1 LNHDA and CDR2 SQIVND (reference sequence). The CDR3 spans 14 residues. CDR3 loop: CASSPGTAAYEQYF. The CDR3 DNA follows: TGTGCCAGTAGTCCGGGGACAGCCGCCTACGAGCAGTACTTC.

CDR3 amino acids: CASSIDFRGGATANIQYF. As DNA, the CDR3 is TGTGCCAGTAGTATAGATTTTAGAGGGGGGGCTACAGCTAACATTCAGTACTTC. This chain uses TRBV19 with TRBJ2-4; tentatively, D is TRBD2 (7 bases). The CDR3 consists of 18 residues. Germline loops: CDR1 LNHDA, CDR2 SQIVND (reference sequence). Trimming cost V 0 bases and J 7 bases, with 22 bases left between them.

The CDR3 DNA reads TGTGCCAGCAGACCGGGACTAGCGGGAAGAGTAGGAAGTCTGAACATTCAGTACTTC. It is translated as CASRPGLAGRVGSLNIQYF. The chain recombines TRBV5-6 with TRBJ2-4, with 13 bases aligning to TRBD2. The CDR3 contains 19 residues. CDR1 SGHDT and CDR2 YYEEEE come from the germline V gene. V shed 5 bases and J 7 bases; nucleotides not matched to a gene: 18.

The V and J genes are TRBV5-1 and TRBJ1-2, with a weak D call TRBD1 (5 bases). CDR1 and CDR2 from the germline V gene are SGHRS and YFSETQ. This CDR3 is 18 amino acids long. V lost 1 base and J 0 bases, leaving 19 bases between the germline ends. The CDR3 protein is CASSLSLRRVGTNYGYTF. As DNA, the CDR3 is TGCGCCAGCAGCTTGTCGCTCCGCAGGGTAGGAACTAACTATGGCTACACCTTC. Filled out from reference TRBV5-1 and TRBJ1-2, the complete variable domain reads KAGVTQTPRYLIKTRGQQVTLSCSPISGHRSVSWYQQTPGQGLQFLFEYFSETQRNKGNFPGRFSGRQFSNSRSEMNVSTLELGDSALYLCASSLSLRRVGTNYGYTFGSGTRLTVV.

The rearrangement links TRBV30 to TRBJ1-2, with D possibly matching TRBD1 (5 bases). The germline V and J ends were trimmed by 3 bases and 4 bases, with 12 bases remaining between them. The length of the CDR3 is 13 residues. Germline-derived CDR1 and CDR2 are GTSNPN and SVGIG (reference sequence). Here the CDR3 reads CAWSPGGAYGYTF. The CDR3 region has the DNA TGTGCCTGGAGCCCCGGAGGGGCCTATGGCTACACCTTC. The entire variable domain, with the rest obtained from reference TRBV30 and TRBJ1-2, is as follows: SQTIHQWPATLVQPVGSPLSLECTVEGTSNPNLYWYRQAAGRGLQLLFYSVGIGQISSEVPQNLSASRPQDRQFILSSKKLLLSDSGFYLCAWSPGGAYGYTFGSGTRLTVV.

The chain combines TRBV18 with TRBJ2-7; the match to TRBD2 covers 12 bases. Germline V gene lookup returns CDR1 KGHSH and CDR2 LQKENI. Trimming took 3 bases from V and 1 from J; bases not matched to a gene: 7. CDR3 length equals 17 residues. CDR3 in amino acids: CASSPLGLAGTSYEQYF. CDR3 coding DNA: TGTGCCAGCTCACCTCTCGGACTAGCGGGGACTTCCTACGAGCAGTACTTC.

J is TRBJ2-7 and V is TRBV4-1; perhaps D is TRBD1 or TRBD2 (5 bases each). CDR3 length: 15 amino acids. With 1 base removed from V and 3 bases from J, the gap between germline ends came to 13 bases. The germline CDR1 and CDR2 sequences are MGHRA and YSYEKL. The DNA for the CDR3 is TGCGCCAGCAGCCAAGCCCAGGGACGGTTCTACGAGCAGTACTTC. Its protein is CASSQAQGRFYEQYF.

This CDR3 is CASSSALARATEAFF. CDR3 sequence (DNA): TGCGCCAGCAGCTCGGCCCTAGCAAGGGCCACTGAAGCTTTCTTT. This chain connects TRBV5-1 to TRBJ1-1; D gene unclear. CDR3 length: 15 amino acids. The germline V and J ends were trimmed by 3 bases and 4 bases, with 16 bases remaining between them. Germline-derived CDR1 and CDR2 are SGHRS and YFSETQ.

The chain couples TRBV27 to TRBJ2-6; D may be TRBD1 (5 bases). V lost 3 bases and J 0 bases, leaving 18 bases between the germline ends. Germline assignment: CDR1 MNHEY and CDR2 SMNVEV (reference sequence). CDR3 length: 19 residues. The CDR3 protein is CASSLHLDSPDSGANVLTF. CDR3 coding DNA: TGTGCCAGCAGTTTGCATTTAGACAGCCCCGACTCTGGGGCCAACGTCCTGACTTTC.

The V and J genes are TRBV6-1 and TRBJ2-7, with D perhaps TRBD1 (6 bases). Trimming stripped 2 bases from V and 0 bases from J, with 20 bases between. Germline assignment: CDR1 MNHNS and CDR2 SASEGT. The CDR3 runs 18 residues. CDR3 DNA: TGTGCCAGCAGTGAATTTAACCGCCGGACAGAGAGCTCCTACGAGCAGTACTTC. Encoded protein: CASSEFNRRTESSYEQYF.

The chain employs TRBV7-8 and TRBJ1-2; the D gene is possibly TRBD1 (5 bases). The germline V gene encodes CDR1 SGHVS and CDR2 FQNEAQ. V was clipped by 5 bases and J by 2 bases, with 12 bases between them. CDR3 size: 14 residues. The CDR3 nucleotides read TGTGCCAGCAGCGCGACAGAGGCGAACTATGGCTACACCTTC. This translates into CASSATEANYGYTF.

This clone was observed a few times. CDR3 DNA sequence: TGTGCCAGCAGTTTTTTGACAGGGAAGAGCCGGGAGCTGTTTTTT. It codes for CASSFLTGKSRELFF. The chain has TRBV27 and TRBJ2-2; 7 bases line up with TRBD1. Germline CDR1 is MNHEY and CDR2 is SMNVEV (reference sequence). The CDR3 has 15 residues. The ends lost 3 bases at V and 9 bases at J; junction bases unmatched: 10.

In its sample, this clone was seen a few times. The rearrangement uses TRBV27 and TRBJ2-2; 8 nucleotides line up with TRBD2. Germline assignment: CDR1 MNHEY and CDR2 SMNVEV (reference sequence). The CDR3 length is 15 residues. V lost 6 bases and J lost 6; bases outside the gene matches: 9. CDR3 in DNA: TGTGCCAGCAGACTCAACGCACTAGCGGCCGGGGAGCTGTTTTTT. Protein: CASRLNALAAGELFF.

The DNA of the CDR3 is TGTGCCAGCTCACCATACAAAGGGACAGCCTACAATGAGCAGTTCTTC. Its translation is CASSPYKGTAYNEQFF. V gene TRBV18 combines with J gene TRBJ2-1, with 7 bases fitting TRBD1. With V trimmed by 2 bases and J by 2 bases, 6 bases remained unmatched. This CDR3 has 16 residues. Germline V gene sequence: CDR1 KGHSH, CDR2 LQKENI.

The chain joins TRBV7-3 to TRBJ2-3, with TRBD1 matching 10 bases. J was trimmed by 7 bases and V by 0 bases; bases with no gene match: 4. The CDR3 loop spans 15 amino acids. The germline V gene has CDR1 SGHTA and CDR2 FQGTGA. The CDR3 sequence is CASSLTGTGANTQYF. The CDR3 region has the DNA TGTGCCAGCAGCTTAACCGGGACAGGGGCGAATACGCAGTATTTT.

The chain links TRBV6-5 to TRBJ1-2; D perhaps matches TRBD1 (6 bases). V lost 8 bases and J lost 3, with 16 bases in between. Germline CDR1 is MNHEY and CDR2 is SVGAGI. This CDR3 contains 14 residues. The DNA of the CDR3 is TGTGCCAGCTCTCCCGGGGGCAGGGACTATGGCTACACCTTC. It translates to CASSPGGRDYGYTF.

J is TRBJ2-7 and V is TRBV7-2, with D perhaps being TRBD1 or TRBD2 (6 bases each). This CDR3 is built from 15 residues. Germline V gives CDR1 SGHTA, CDR2 FQGNSA. Trimming left V 1 base short and J 7 bases short, with 17 bases between. The DNA of the CDR3 is TGTGCCAGCAGCTTAGGACAGGTTGCGGGACGGGAGCAGTACTTC. Amino acids: CASSLGQVAGREQYF.

This chain links TRBV19 with TRBJ2-1, with D possibly matching TRBD1 (6 bases). In germline, CDR1 is LNHDA, CDR2 SQIVND (reference sequence). V lost 11 bases and J lost 0, with 17 bases in between. CDR3 length: 15 residues. CDR3 sequence: CAASRRGSSYNEQFF. In DNA form, the CDR3 reads TGTGCCGCCTCCCGTAGGGGGAGCTCCTACAATGAGCAGTTCTTC.

Here the CDR3 reads CASSGTGGGYTF. The CDR3 DNA is TGCGCCAGCAGCGGGACGGGGGGTGGCTACACCTTC. The V and J genes are TRBV5-1 and TRBJ1-2, with D tentatively TRBD1 (5 bases). Per germline, CDR1 SGHRS and CDR2 YFSETQ. V was pared by 4 bases and J by 7 bases, with 11 bases between. CDR3 size: 12 residues.

This clone was seen a handful of times. The chain employs TRBV4-2 and TRBJ1-5, with 9 bases that match TRBD1. The CDR3 totals 18 residues. Germline CDR1 and CDR2: LGHNA and YNFKEQ. Trimming cost V 4 bases and J 3 bases; bases outside gene matches: 13. The CDR3 is CASSPGTGRDANNQPQHF. In DNA form, the CDR3 reads TGTGCCAGCAGCCCAGGGACAGGGAGGGACGCAAACAATCAGCCCCAGCATTTT.

The chain combines TRBV27 with TRBJ2-7; D gene unclear. Germline CDR1 and CDR2: MNHEY and SMNVEV (reference sequence). V was pared by 5 bases and J by 6 bases, with 17 bases between. This CDR3 has 14 amino acids. In DNA, the CDR3 is TGTGCCAGCAGTAGACGGGCCAGCCCTCGCGAGCAGTACTTC. It translates to CASSRRASPREQYF.

The chain recombines TRBV5-1 with TRBJ1-2, with TRBD1 identical over 10 bases. Per the germline V gene, CDR1 is SGHRS and CDR2 is YFSETQ. CDR3 length: 13 residues. Trimming cost V 0 bases and J 10 bases; bases outside gene matches: 3. CDR3 amino acids: CASSLGGTGDYTF. The CDR3 DNA follows: TGCGCCAGCAGCTTGGGTGGGACAGGGGACTACACCTTC. Full variable domain (rest looked up from reference TRBV5-1 and TRBJ1-2): KAGVTQTPRYLIKTRGQQVTLSCSPISGHRSVSWYQQTPGQGLQFLFEYFSETQRNKGNFPGRFSGRQFSNSRSEMNVSTLELGDSALYLCASSLGGTGDYTFGSGTRLTVV.

This clone is a singleton in its sample. The J gene is TRBJ2-5, the V gene TRBV5-1, with D maybe TRBD1 (5 bases). CDR3 length equals 15 residues. Trimming cost V 3 bases and J 5 bases, with 17 bases left between them. Germline-derived CDR1 and CDR2 are SGHRS and YFSETQ. CDR3 residues: CASSSHRQPPETQYF. DNA for the CDR3: TGCGCCAGCAGCTCACACAGACAGCCCCCCGAGACCCAGTACTTC.